This TCR beta chain was retrieved from a study of cytomegalovirus exposure and HLA in healthy donors. In its sample, this clone was seen once. CDR1 and CDR2 from the germline V gene are SGHTA and FQGTGA. The CDR3 is made up of 15 amino acids. J gave up 6 bases and V 5 bases, and 7 bases lay outside the gene matches. 60 Vbeta and 13 Jbeta primers were used in PCR. Profiling relied on immunoSEQ multiplex PCR, and the TCRdb table lists in-frame clones only, not all of them. The table records roughly 120,000 clones, about two thirds of them present only once. Sequencing input: PBMCs. This receptor was obtained from a man under 40 in good health and CMV-seropositive. V usage is TRBV7-3 and J usage is TRBJ2-3; 11 bases line up with TRBD2. The CDR3: CASSITSGGRDTQYF. CDR3 DNA: TGTGCCAGCAGCATCACTAGCGGGGGCAGGGATACGCAGTATTTT. Drawing the rest from reference TRBV7-3 and TRBJ2-3, the complete variable domain is GAGVSQTPSNKVTEKGKYVELRCDPISGHTALYWYRQSLGQGPEFLIYFQGTGAADDSGLPNDRFFAVRPEGSVSTLKIQRTERGDSAVYLCASSITSGGRDTQYFGPGTRLTVL.